The entry below describes one T cell receptor beta chain. The authors' processing: Amplified reference gene primers provided the basis for estimating nucleated cell counts. Generated by immunoSEQ multiplex PCR, the TCRdb table keeps only in-frame clones and is missing some. V and J calls plus clone size are reproduced from that table; the DNA served to infer D and trimming. The table records under 100,000 clones, about nine tenths of them present only once. The record originates from a study of blood T cell repertoires in COVID-19. For the study at large: Sources were T cells, B-cell-depleted T cells, or PBMCs; the material itself was cDNA or gDNA.

Germline CDR1 is SQVTM and CDR2 is ANQGSEA. The V end lost 5 bases, the J end lost 0 bases, and 11 bases lay between the germline ends. The CDR3 has 14 residues. The chain is built from TRBV29-1 and TRBJ1-3; possible D gene TRBD1, 5 bases. This TCR derives from a woman in her sixties or seventies with acute or convalescent COVID-19. Sequencing was carried out using peripheral blood. The CDR3 loop reads CSVWTGDSGNTIYF. The DNA for the CDR3 is TGCAGCGTTTGGACGGGGGACTCTGGAAACACCATATATTTT.